This T cell receptor beta chain is from a study of blood T cell repertoires in COVID-19. Original methodology: Using reference gene primer amplification, nucleated cell counts were estimated. Profiling relied on immunoSEQ multiplex PCR, and the TCRdb table lists in-frame clones only, not all of them. V, J and clone size are taken as reported in that table, and D and trimming were inferred from the DNA itself. This sample has under 60,000 clones, with approximately 88% found just once. The sequenced sample was peripheral blood. The sequence was obtained from a human donor with active COVID-19. The donor label of this sample is uncertain.

Here the CDR3 DNA reads TGTGCCAGCAGCGTAGATCCTAGCGGGGGAGATTACAATGAGCAGTTCTTC. Residues: CASSVDPSGGDYNEQFF. The chain recombines TRBV9 with TRBJ2-1, with 10 nucleotides matching TRBD2. The CDR3 runs 17 residues. Trimming removed 0 bases from V and 4 bases from J; junction bases left unmatched: 7. Per the germline V gene, CDR1 is SGDLS and CDR2 is YYNGEE. Full variable domain (missing parts from reference TRBV9 and TRBJ2-1): DSGVTQTPKHLITATGQRVTLRCSPRSGDLSVYWYQQSLDQGLQFLIQYYNGEERAKGNILERFSAQQFPDLHSELNLSSLELGDSALYFCASSVDPSGGDYNEQFFGPGTRLTVL.